This TCR beta chain was found in a study of early T cells in non-severe SARS-CoV-2 infection. Each CDR3 protein gets one entry after TCRdb re-called the 5' RACE reads with MiXCR. There are 20,000 to 30,000 distinct CDR3 sequences in the sample; roughly 5% occur only once, and under 4.5% lies in the top ten. The CDR3 has 15 amino acids. Germline CDR1 and CDR2: DFQATT and SNEGSKA (reference sequence). V lost 6 bases and J 8 bases, leaving 22 bases between the germline ends. This clonotype was counted at least ten times. The sample was whole blood. V and J are TRBV20-1 and TRBJ1-4; D is perhaps TRBD1 (6 bases). The receptor comes from an adult who was a healthcare worker with PCR-confirmed SARS-CoV-2 infection or an uninfected control (not recorded which). CDR3 nucleotides: TGCAGTGCCCAACTTCATTGGGGGGGCGAGGAAAAACTGTTTTTT. It codes for CSAQLHWGGEEKLFF.